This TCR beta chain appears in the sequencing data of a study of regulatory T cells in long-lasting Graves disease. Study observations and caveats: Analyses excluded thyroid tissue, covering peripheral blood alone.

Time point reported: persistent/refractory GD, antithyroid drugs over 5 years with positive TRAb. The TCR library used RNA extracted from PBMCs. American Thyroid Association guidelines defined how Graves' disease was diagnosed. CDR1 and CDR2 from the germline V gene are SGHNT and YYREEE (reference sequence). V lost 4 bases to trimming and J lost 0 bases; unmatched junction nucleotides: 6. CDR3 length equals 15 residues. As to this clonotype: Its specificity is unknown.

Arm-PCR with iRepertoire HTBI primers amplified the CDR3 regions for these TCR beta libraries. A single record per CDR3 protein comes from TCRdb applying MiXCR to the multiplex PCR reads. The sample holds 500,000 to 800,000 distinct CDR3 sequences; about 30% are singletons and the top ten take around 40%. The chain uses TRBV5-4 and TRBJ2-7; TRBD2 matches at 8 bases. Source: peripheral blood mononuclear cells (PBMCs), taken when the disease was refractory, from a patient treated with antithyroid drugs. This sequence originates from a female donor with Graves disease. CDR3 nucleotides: TGTGCCAGCAGCACCGGGGGGGCCTACTCCTACGAGCAGTACTTC. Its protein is CASSTGGAYSYEQYF.